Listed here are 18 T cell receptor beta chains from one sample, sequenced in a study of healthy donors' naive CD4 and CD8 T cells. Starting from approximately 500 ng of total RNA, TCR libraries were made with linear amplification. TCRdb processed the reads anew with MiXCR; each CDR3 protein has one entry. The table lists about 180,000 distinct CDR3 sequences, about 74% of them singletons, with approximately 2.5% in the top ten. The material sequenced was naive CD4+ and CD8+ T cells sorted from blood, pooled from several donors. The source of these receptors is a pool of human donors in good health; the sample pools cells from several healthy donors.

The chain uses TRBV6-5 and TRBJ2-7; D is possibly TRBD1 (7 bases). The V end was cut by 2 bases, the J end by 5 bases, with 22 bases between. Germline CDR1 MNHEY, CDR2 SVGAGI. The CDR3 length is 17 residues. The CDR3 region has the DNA TGTGCCAGCAGTTACGGGACAGTCCTCTCTGGGGGGAACGAGCAGTACTTC. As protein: CASSYGTVLSGGNEQYF.

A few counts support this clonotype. The CDR3 region has the DNA TGCAGCGTGGTCGGGCAGGGGCACACTGAAGCTTTCTTT. As protein: CSVVGQGHTEAFF. This chain links TRBV29-1 with TRBJ1-1, with TRBD1 as a possible D gene (6 bases). This CDR3 region has 13 residues. The germline V gene encodes CDR1 SQVTM and CDR2 ANQGSEA. V was trimmed by 6 bases and J by 3 bases, leaving 14 bases between them.

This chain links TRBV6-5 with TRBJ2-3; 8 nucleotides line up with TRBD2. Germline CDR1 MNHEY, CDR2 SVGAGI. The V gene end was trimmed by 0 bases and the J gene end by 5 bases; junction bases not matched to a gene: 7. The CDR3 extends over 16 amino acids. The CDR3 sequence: CASSYSMGLGRDTQYF. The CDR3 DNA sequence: TGTGCCAGCAGTTACTCCATGGGACTAGGGAGAGATACGCAGTATTTT.

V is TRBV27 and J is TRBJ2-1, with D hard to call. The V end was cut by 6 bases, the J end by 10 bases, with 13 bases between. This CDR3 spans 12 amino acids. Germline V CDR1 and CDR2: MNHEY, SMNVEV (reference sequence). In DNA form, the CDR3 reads TGTGCCAGCAGCAACGCGAGGCGGGAGCAGTTCTTC. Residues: CASSNARREQFF.

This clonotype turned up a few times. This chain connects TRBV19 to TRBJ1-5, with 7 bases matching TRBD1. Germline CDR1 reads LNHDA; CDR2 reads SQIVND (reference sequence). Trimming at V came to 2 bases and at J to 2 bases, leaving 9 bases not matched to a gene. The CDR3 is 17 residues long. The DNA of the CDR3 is TGTGCCAGTAGTATAAGACAGGGTAGGGTTGGCAATCAGCCCCAGCATTTT. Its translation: CASSIRQGRVGNQPQHF.

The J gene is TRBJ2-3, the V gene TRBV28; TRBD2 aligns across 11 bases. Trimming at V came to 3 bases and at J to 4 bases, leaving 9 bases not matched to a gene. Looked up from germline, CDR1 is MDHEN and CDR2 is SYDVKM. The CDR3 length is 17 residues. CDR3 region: CASSLISGRAYSDTQYF. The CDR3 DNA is TGTGCCAGCAGTTTGATTAGCGGGAGGGCCTACTCAGATACGCAGTATTTT.

CDR3 sequence reads: CASSAPFLRAFF. DNA of the CDR3: TGTGCCAGCAGTGCGCCATTCCTAAGAGCTTTCTTT. The V gene is TRBV6-5, the J gene TRBJ1-1, with unresolved D. V was trimmed by 5 bases and J by 10 bases, leaving 14 bases between them. CDR1 MNHEY and CDR2 SVGAGI come from the germline V gene. There are 12 residues in the CDR3.

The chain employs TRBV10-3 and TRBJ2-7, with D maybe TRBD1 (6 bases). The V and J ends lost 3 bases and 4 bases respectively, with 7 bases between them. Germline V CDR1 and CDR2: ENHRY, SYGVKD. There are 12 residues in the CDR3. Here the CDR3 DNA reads TGTGCCATCAGTGACAGGGGTTACGAGCAGTACGTC. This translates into CAISDRGYEQYV.

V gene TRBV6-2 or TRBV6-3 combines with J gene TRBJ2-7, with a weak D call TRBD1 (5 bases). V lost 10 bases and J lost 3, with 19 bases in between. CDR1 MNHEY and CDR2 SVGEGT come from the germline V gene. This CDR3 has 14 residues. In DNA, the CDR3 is TGTGCCACCCGACAGTCGCCAAGGCTCTACGAGCAGTACTTC. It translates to CATRQSPRLYEQYF.

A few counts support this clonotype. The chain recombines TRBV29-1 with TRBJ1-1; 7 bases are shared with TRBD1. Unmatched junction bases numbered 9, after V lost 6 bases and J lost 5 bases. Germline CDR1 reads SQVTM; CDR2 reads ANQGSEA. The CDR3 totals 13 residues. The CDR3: CSVGGTVGTEAFF. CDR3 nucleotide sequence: TGCAGCGTCGGTGGGACAGTCGGGACTGAAGCTTTCTTT.

The CDR3 DNA reads TGTGCCAGTAGTATGGTCTCAGCGCACTATGGCTACACCTTC. Protein: CASSMVSAHYGYTF. V usage is TRBV19 and J usage is TRBJ1-2, with D uncertain. The V gene's germline CDR1 is LNHDA and CDR2 SQIVND (reference sequence). The ends were cut back, 3 bases at V and 3 bases at J, with 11 bases in the middle. This CDR3 comprises 14 residues.

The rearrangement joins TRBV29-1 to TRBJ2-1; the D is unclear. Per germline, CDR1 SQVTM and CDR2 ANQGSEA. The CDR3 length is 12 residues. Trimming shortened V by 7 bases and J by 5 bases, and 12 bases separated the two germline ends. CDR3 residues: CSGWGVDNEQFF. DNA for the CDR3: TGCAGCGGGTGGGGTGTCGACAATGAGCAGTTCTTC.

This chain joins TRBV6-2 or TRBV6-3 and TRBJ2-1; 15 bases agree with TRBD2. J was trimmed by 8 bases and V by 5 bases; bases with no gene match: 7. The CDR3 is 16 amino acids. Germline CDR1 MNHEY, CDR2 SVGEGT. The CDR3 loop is CASSLWTSGRVDEQFF. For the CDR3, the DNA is TGTGCCAGCAGTCTCTGGACTAGCGGGAGGGTCGATGAGCAGTTCTTC.

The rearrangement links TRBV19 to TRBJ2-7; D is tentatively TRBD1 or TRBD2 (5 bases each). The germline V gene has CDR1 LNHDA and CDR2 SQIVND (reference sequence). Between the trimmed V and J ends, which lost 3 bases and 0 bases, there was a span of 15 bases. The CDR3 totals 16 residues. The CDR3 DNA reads TGTGCCAGTAGTATCGACCGGGACGGAGCCTCCTACGAGCAGTACTTC. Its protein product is CASSIDRDGASYEQYF.

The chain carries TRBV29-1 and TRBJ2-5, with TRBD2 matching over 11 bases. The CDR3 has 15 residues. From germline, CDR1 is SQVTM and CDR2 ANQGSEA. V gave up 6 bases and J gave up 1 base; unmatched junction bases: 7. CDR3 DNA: TGCAGCGTACTGGGTACTAGCGGGGGCCAAGAGACCCAGTACTTC. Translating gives CSVLGTSGGQETQYF.

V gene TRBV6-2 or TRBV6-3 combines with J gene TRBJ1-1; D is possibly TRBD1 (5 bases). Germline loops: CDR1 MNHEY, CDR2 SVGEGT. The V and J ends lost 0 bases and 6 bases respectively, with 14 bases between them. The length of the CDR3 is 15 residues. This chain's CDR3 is CASSYSGPGGAEAFF. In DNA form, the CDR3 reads TGTGCCAGCAGTTACTCGGGGCCGGGTGGGGCTGAAGCTTTCTTT.

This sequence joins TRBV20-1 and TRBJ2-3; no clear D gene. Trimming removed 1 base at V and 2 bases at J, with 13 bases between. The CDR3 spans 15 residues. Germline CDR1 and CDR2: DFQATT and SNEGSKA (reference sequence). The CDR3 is CSARVAQVSTDTQYF. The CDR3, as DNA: TGCAGTGCTAGAGTCGCCCAGGTATCCACAGATACGCAGTATTTT.

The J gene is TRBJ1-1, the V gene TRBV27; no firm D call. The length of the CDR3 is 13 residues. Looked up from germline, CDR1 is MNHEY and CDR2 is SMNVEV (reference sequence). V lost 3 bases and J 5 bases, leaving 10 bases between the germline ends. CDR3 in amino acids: CASSLGGRTEAFF. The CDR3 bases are TGTGCCAGCAGTTTGGGAGGGCGGACTGAAGCTTTCTTT.